This TCR beta chain came from a study of blood T cell repertoires in COVID-19. Study details: Acute and convalescent COVID-19 specimens originated in the United States, Italy and Spain. From T cells, B-cell-depleted T cells, or PBMCs came the material, which was cDNA or gDNA.

Authors' processing steps: How many nucleated cells were present was estimated from reference gene primer amplification. Assay: immunoSEQ multiplex PCR; the TCRdb copy retains only in-frame clones and omits some. That table supplies the V and J calls and clone size; D and trimming were determined from the DNA. This table holds 330,000 or so clones, roughly 90% found once. V lost 2 bases, J lost 3 bases, and 21 bases lay in between. Germline V gives CDR1 LGHNA, CDR2 YSLEER. The CDR3 is made up of 18 amino acids. This TCR derives from a man aged 30 to 39 with COVID-19, enrolled during active disease. The rearrangement links TRBV4-3 to TRBJ2-3; D perhaps matches TRBD2 (5 bases). What was sequenced was peripheral blood. CDR3 DNA sequence: TGCGCCAGCAGCCAAATGGCCCTTGGAGCAGGCGGGACAGATACGCAGTATTTT. Encoded protein: CASSQMALGAGGTDTQYF.